The 24 T cell receptor beta chains given below trace back to one sample, sequenced in a study of shared clonotypes between healthy human individuals. Clones were sequenced by immunoSEQ multiplex PCR, and TCRdb holds only the in-frame ones, with some missing. Of approximately 1.9 million clones listed, roughly 95% are singletons. Cells designated naive CD8 were CD45RO-negative and were positively selected for CCR7, with terminally differentiated effector memory CD45RA+ cells excluded. Material: naive CD8+ T cells from PBMCs. All receptors come from a man aged 18 to 30 in good health. Some clones in this sample may be carry-over from other donors' samples.

This chain connects TRBV28 to TRBJ2-1, with a weak D call TRBD1 (6 bases). Germline values: CDR1 MDHEN, CDR2 SYDVKM. The CDR3 runs 18 residues. Deletions cut 3 bases from V and 5 bases from J, with 23 bases between. Here the CDR3 reads CASSFIGGIGERDNEQFF. Here the CDR3 DNA reads TGTGCCAGCAGTTTCATAGGGGGAATAGGGGAGAGGGACAATGAGCAGTTCTTC.

This clone came up once. V and J are TRBV27 and TRBJ2-1, with 15 bases lining up with TRBD2. The CDR3 consists of 17 residues. The germline V gene has CDR1 MNHEY and CDR2 SMNVEV (reference sequence). V gave up 5 bases and J gave up 6 bases; unmatched junction bases: 8. The CDR3 region has the DNA TGTGCCAGCAGTCCGGGACTAGCGGGAGGTTTCGCCAATGAGCAGTTCTTC. It codes for CASSPGLAGGFANEQFF.

The chain employs TRBV7-3 and TRBJ2-5; D gene unclear. The V gene's germline CDR1 is SGHTA and CDR2 FQGTGA. V lost 3 bases and J 4 bases, leaving 9 bases between the germline ends. This CDR3 region has 13 residues. The CDR3 DNA is TGTGCCAGCAGCTTCGACTTAGGAGAGACCCAGTACTTC. Protein sequence: CASSFDLGETQYF.

Points on this clone: Relative to the germline gene, one junction end is altered; a read error may explain this. The chain carries TRBV19 and TRBJ1-1; 7 bases line up with TRBD1. CDR3 length: 17 amino acids. Germline CDR1 is LNHDA and CDR2 is SQIVND (reference sequence). The CDR3 spells CASSVDRERGENTEAFF. The DNA of the CDR3 is TGTGCCAGTAGTGTAGACAGGGAGAGGGGGGAGAACACTGAAGCTTTCTTT.

This chain links TRBV18 with TRBJ2-1; TRBD1 aligns across 10 bases. With 3 bases clipped from V and 6 bases from J, the junction kept 5 bases outside the gene matches. The CDR3 is 15 residues long. The V gene's germline CDR1 is KGHSH and CDR2 LQKENI. CDR3 nucleotide sequence: TGTGCCAGCTCACCTGACAGGGGGCGCCCCAATGAGCAGTTCTTC. It yields the protein CASSPDRGRPNEQFF.

V is TRBV9 and J is TRBJ2-7; D unclear. Germline-derived CDR1 and CDR2 are SGDLS and YYNGEE. The CDR3 is 15 residues long. V gave up 0 bases and J gave up 2 bases, with 12 bases separating them. In DNA, the CDR3 is TGTGCCAGCAGCGTAGAGGGCTACCCCGCCTACGAGCAGTACTTC. Its translation: CASSVEGYPAYEQYF.

The chain uses TRBV2 and TRBJ2-3, with 7 positions matching TRBD2. The CDR3 covers 15 residues. Germline-derived CDR1 and CDR2 are SNHLY and FYNNEI. J gave up 0 bases and V 5 bases, and 5 bases lay outside the gene matches. The CDR3: CASSSGTTSTDTQYF. The CDR3 DNA reads as TGTGCCAGCAGTTCCGGGACTACAAGCACAGATACGCAGTATTTT.

The chain carries TRBV9 and TRBJ2-7; TRBD1 is a possible D gene (6 bases). This CDR3 comprises 16 residues. Germline lookup yields CDR1 SGDLS and CDR2 YYNGEE. Trimming cost V 2 bases and J 1 base, with 16 bases left between them. For the CDR3, the DNA is TGTGCCAGCAGCGTGGACCTGGGGGCCCATTCCTACGAGCAGTACTTC. Protein sequence: CASSVDLGAHSYEQYF.

V usage is TRBV4-1 and J usage is TRBJ2-1, with D perhaps TRBD1 (6 bases). Germline V gives CDR1 MGHRA, CDR2 YSYEKL. The ends were cut back, 2 bases at V and 0 bases at J, with 14 bases in the middle. The CDR3 consists of 17 residues. The CDR3 DNA is TGCGCCAGCAGCCAACCCCCCCAGGGGAGCTCCTACAATGAGCAGTTCTTC. It translates to CASSQPPQGSSYNEQFF.

The chain employs TRBV13 and TRBJ2-5, with D possibly being TRBD1 (5 bases). The DNA end lines up better with TRBJ2-7; the J call may be wrong. The germline V gene has CDR1 PRHDT and CDR2 FYEKMQ (reference sequence). The length of the CDR3 is 14 residues. The CDR3 reads CASSLKQATYEQYF. In DNA form, the CDR3 reads TGTGCCAGCAGCTTAAAACAGGCTACCTACGAGCAGTACTTC.

The rearrangement links TRBV4-3 to TRBJ2-7; TRBD1 agrees at 8 bases. Trimming took 2 bases from V and 3 from J; bases not matched to a gene: 21. The CDR3 is made up of 20 amino acids. CDR1 LGHNA and CDR2 YSLEER come from the germline V gene. The CDR3 region is CASSQSRGRGPEGRSYEQYF. CDR3 DNA sequence: TGCGCCAGCAGCCAAAGCAGGGGCAGGGGGCCTGAGGGACGGAGCTACGAGCAGTACTTC.

The CDR3 DNA is TGTGCCAGCAGCTTAGCCGGTGCCAGTCTTACCCAGTACTTC. Protein: CASSLAGASLTQYF. This sequence joins TRBV7-8 and TRBJ2-5; no definite D call. Trimming took off 0 bases at V and 8 bases at J, with 13 bases between the two ends. The CDR3 is 14 amino acids. Germline V gives CDR1 SGHVS, CDR2 FQNEAQ.

The genes are TRBV7-3 and TRBJ2-1; D unresolved. Deletions cut 0 bases from V and 2 bases from J, with 11 bases between. CDR1 and CDR2 from the germline V gene are SGHTA and FQGTGA. The CDR3 consists of 16 residues. The CDR3 reads CASSLTGVITYNEQFF. CDR3 DNA sequence: TGTGCCAGCAGCTTAACTGGGGTTATCACCTACAATGAGCAGTTCTTC.

The sample holds one count of this clone. This chain joins TRBV28 and TRBJ2-1; a weak D match, TRBD2 (5 bases). The CDR3 totals 17 residues. V lost 2 bases and J lost 0, with 14 bases in between. CDR1 MDHEN and CDR2 SYDVKM come from the germline V gene. For the CDR3, the DNA is TGTGCCAGCAGTTTAGGACTTCAGAGAGACTCCTACAATGAGCAGTTCTTC. This codes for CASSLGLQRDSYNEQFF.

This chain links TRBV7-8 with TRBJ1-3, with D possibly matching TRBD1 (6 bases). With 5 bases removed from V and 0 bases from J, the gap between germline ends came to 17 bases. CDR1 is SGHVS, CDR2 FQNEAQ, per germline. The CDR3 consists of 17 residues. The CDR3 loop reads CASSGYVGGISGNTIYF. Here the CDR3 DNA reads TGTGCCAGCAGCGGTTATGTCGGGGGCATCTCTGGAAACACCATATATTTT.

CDR3 loop: CASSLPWTLGNTIYF. DNA of the CDR3: TGTGCCAGCAGTTTACCCTGGACCCTAGGAAACACCATATATTTT. The rearrangement uses TRBV28 and TRBJ1-3; D gene unclear. The CDR3 totals 15 residues. Trimming pared 2 bases from V and 4 bases from J, leaving 12 bases between. Germline CDR1 is MDHEN and CDR2 is SYDVKM.

The sample holds one count of this clone. The V call is TRBV29-1, the J call TRBJ2-7; TRBD1 or TRBD2 may be the D gene (5 bases each). The CDR3 runs 11 residues. V was shortened by 7 bases and J by 7 bases, with 14 bases between the two germline ends. The germline gives CDR1 SQVTM, CDR2 ANQGSEA. The CDR3 loop is CSADTPGEQYF. CDR3 nucleotides: TGCAGCGCGGACACCCCGGGGGAGCAGTACTTC.

This clone occurred once. The gene calls are TRBV7-2 and TRBJ2-1; TRBD2 matches 11 bases. The CDR3 is made up of 14 amino acids. V lost 10 bases to trimming and J lost 8 bases; unmatched junction nucleotides: 10. Germline values: CDR1 SGHTA, CDR2 FQGNSA. DNA for the CDR3: TGTGCCACCGGGACTAGCGGCCCAGGGGATGAGCAGTTCTTC. Translation: CATGTSGPGDEQFF. The entire variable domain, with the rest obtained from reference TRBV7-2 and TRBJ2-1, is as follows: GAGVSQSPSNKVTEKGKDVELRCDPISGHTALYWYRQSLGQGLEFLIYFQGNSAPDKSGLPSDRFSAERTGGSVSTLTIQRTQQEDSAVYLCATGTSGPGDEQFFGPGTRLTVL.

The chain links TRBV7-9 to TRBJ2-3; 10 bases map to TRBD1. There are 18 residues in the CDR3. The germline gives CDR1 SEHNR, CDR2 FQNEAQ (reference sequence). V was pared by 3 bases and J by 7 bases, with 16 bases of the junction left unmatched. Here the CDR3 reads CASSLVGRDRGESHTQYF. Written as DNA, the CDR3 is TGTGCCAGCAGCTTGGTGGGTCGGGACAGGGGTGAAAGTCATACGCAGTATTTT.

V and J are TRBV2 and TRBJ2-1; TRBD2 might be the D (5 bases). The CDR3 consists of 12 residues. Germline CDR1 is SNHLY and CDR2 is FYNNEI. Trimming left V 10 bases short and J 9 bases short, with 16 bases between. The chain's CDR3 is CAIEPEGGEQFF. The CDR3 DNA reads as TGTGCCATCGAACCCGAGGGCGGTGAGCAGTTCTTC.

The chain recombines TRBV2 with TRBJ2-5; 9 bases map to TRBD1. Germline CDR1 SNHLY, CDR2 FYNNEI. J lost 5 bases, V lost 6 bases, and 7 bases had no gene match. The CDR3 spans 14 residues. The CDR3 is CASRATGGWETQYF. The CDR3 DNA is TGTGCCAGCAGGGCGACAGGGGGTTGGGAGACCCAGTACTTC.

A note on this clone: Additional DNA sequences in this sample encode the identical CDR3. The genes are TRBV9 and TRBJ2-6; D is undetermined. Germline V gene sequence: CDR1 SGDLS, CDR2 YYNGEE. Deletions cut 0 bases from V and 1 base from J, with 5 bases between. CDR3 length equals 15 residues. For the CDR3, the DNA is TGTGCCAGCAGCGTAGGGGTATCTGGGGCCAACGTCCTGACTTTC. It encodes CASSVGVSGANVLTF.

With regard to this clone: Other nucleotide sequences in the sample specify the same CDR3. V usage is TRBV4-1 and J usage is TRBJ1-1; 8 bases are shared with TRBD1. The V segment lost 4 bases and the J segment 4 bases; nucleotides outside the gene matches: 8. The V gene's germline CDR1 is MGHRA and CDR2 YSYEKL. The CDR3 sequence is 15 residues long. DNA of the CDR3: TGCGCCAGCAGCCTTACCCAGGGGGCGGGCACTGAAGCTTTCTTT. This translates into CASSLTQGAGTEAFF.

The chain links TRBV7-2 to TRBJ1-1, with a weak D call TRBD1 (5 bases). Germline V gives CDR1 SGHTA, CDR2 FQGNSA. The CDR3 is 13 amino acids. V lost 4 bases to trimming and J lost 4 bases, with 10 bases between them. CDR3 in amino acids: CASSSGHTTEAFF. In DNA form, the CDR3 reads TGTGCCAGCAGCTCCGGACATACCACTGAAGCTTTCTTT.